This TCR beta chain derives from a study of PD-1 blockade in classical Hodgkin lymphoma. Across the study: Intravenous nivolumab at 3 mg/kg was given to patients every 2 weeks.

Autologous stem cell transplantation was followed by relapse in every patient, and brentuximab vedotin exposure varied. This table comes from immunoSEQ multiplex PCR, and its TCRdb copy is limited to in-frame clones, with some not included. This table has about 36,000 clones, roughly three quarters appearing once. The study, taken as a whole, reports: Undefined causes, possibly disease activity or prior therapy, underlie the repertoire differences. Complete responders' diversity at baseline resembled that of newly diagnosed patients.

V dropped 6 bases and J dropped 4; count of bases not matched to a gene: 15. The CDR3 is 17 amino acids. This clone was found once. Its antigen is as yet unknown. The chain has TRBV23-1 and TRBJ1-1, with 9 bases aligning to TRBD1. TRBV23-1 has ORF status, its function being uncertain. The material sequenced was peripheral blood mononuclear cells (PBMCs), taken before the second cycle of nivolumab. The sequence was obtained from a human donor with classical Hodgkin lymphoma. This CDR3 is CASSLAPDGQGCTEAFF. CDR3 bases: TGCGCCAGCAGCCTAGCACCTGATGGACAGGGGTGCACTGAAGCTTTCTTT.